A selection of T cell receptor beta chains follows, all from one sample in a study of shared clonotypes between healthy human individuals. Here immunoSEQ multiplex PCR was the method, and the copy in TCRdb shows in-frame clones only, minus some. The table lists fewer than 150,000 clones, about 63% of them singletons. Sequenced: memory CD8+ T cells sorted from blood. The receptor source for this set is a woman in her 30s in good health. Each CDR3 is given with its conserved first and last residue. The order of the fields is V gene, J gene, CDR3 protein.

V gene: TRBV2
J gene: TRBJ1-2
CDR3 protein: CASSEMYGQANPTNYGYTF

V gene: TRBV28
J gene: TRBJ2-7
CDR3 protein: CATKTFGTGSYEQYF

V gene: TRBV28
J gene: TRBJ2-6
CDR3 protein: CASRYTISGANVLTF

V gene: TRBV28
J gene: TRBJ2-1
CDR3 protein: CASRLAGRGNEQFF

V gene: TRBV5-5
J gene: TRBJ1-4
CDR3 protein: CASSLFREKLFF

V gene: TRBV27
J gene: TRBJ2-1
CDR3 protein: CASSSRSSYNEQFF

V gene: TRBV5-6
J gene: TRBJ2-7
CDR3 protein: CASSLKGSAYEQYF

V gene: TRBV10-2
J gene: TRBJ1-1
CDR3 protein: CASSAAGDTEAFF

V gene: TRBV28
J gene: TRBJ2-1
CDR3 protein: CASSLRGPYNEQFF

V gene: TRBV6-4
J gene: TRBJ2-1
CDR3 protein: CASSDSPGGNEQFF

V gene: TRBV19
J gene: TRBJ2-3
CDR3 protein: CASTTGEGTDTQYF

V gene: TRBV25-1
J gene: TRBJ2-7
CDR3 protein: CASSEGQSYEQYF

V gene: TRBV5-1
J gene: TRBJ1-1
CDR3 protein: CASSLVWGGETEAFF

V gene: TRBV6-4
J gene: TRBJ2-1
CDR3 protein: CASSDETSGSWNEQFF

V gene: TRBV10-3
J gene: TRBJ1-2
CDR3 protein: CAIPNPGGSRYGYTF

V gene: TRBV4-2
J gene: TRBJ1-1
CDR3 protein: CASSQGAGTEAFF

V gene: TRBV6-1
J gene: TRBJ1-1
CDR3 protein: CASTQTENTEAFF

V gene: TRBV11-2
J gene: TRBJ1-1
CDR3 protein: CASGTQRDVEAFF

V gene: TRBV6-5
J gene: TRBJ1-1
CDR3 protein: CASSFWGGTEAFF

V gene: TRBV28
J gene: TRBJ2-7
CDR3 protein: CASNQSGGTGGYEQYF

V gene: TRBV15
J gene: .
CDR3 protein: CATSSLPRSYEQYF

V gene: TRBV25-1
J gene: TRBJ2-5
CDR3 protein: CASSATSTPNGQETQYF

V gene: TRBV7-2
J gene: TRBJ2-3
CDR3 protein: CASSLRWDTQYF

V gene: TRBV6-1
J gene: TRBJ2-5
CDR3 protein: CASSAGEHETQYF

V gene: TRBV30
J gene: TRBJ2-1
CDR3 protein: CAWSLEGQGAYNEQFF

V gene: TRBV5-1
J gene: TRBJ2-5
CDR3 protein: CASSSQSVETQYF

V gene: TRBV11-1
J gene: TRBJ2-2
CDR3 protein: CASSLGKNLNTGELFF

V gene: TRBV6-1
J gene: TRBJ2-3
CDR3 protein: CAITAGQGETDTQYF

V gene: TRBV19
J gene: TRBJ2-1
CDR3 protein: CASSSRTSGTYNEQFF

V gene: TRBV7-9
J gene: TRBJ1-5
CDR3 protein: CASSPQGAGNQPQHF

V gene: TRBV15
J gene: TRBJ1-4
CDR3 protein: CATSRDYNSGPNEKLFF

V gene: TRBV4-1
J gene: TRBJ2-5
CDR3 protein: CASSQDRTGVGWAQYF

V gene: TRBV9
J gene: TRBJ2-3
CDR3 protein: CASSVALASDTQYF

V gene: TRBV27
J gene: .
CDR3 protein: CASSLSILHEQYF

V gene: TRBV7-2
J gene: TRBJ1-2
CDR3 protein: CASSRVWGDFYGYTF

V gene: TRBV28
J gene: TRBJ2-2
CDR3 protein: CASSLEVMGVQHTGELFF

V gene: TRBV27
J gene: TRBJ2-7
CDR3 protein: CASPGGPFYEQYF

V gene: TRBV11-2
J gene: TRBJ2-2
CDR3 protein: CASSPGGQGNTGELFF

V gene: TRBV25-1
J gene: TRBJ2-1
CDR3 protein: CASSESGGYYNEQFF

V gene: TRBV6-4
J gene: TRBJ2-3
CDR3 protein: CASSVGVDTGNTQYF

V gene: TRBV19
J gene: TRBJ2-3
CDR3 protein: CASSIGDLTDTQYF

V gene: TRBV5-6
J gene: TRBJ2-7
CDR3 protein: CASSQVKRGYEQYF

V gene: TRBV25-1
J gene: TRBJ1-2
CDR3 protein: CASSPGTGNPYGYTF

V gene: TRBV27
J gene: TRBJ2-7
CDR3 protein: CASSFLAQEQYF

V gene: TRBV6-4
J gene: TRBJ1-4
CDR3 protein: CASSEASGGGEKLFF

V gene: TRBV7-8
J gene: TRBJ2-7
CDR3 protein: CASTQNRILGPLHEQYF

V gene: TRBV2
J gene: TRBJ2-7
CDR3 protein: CASSMGLAGSYEQYF

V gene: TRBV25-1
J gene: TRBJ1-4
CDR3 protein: CASSEPGQAHEKLFF

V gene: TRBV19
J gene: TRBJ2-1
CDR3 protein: CASSIWSGGDIEQFF

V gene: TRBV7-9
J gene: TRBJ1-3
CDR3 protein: CASRPRGGLGNTIYF

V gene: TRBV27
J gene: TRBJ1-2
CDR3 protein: CASSLYGSLLGVYGYTF

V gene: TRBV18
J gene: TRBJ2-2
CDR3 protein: CASSPMRAERTGELFF

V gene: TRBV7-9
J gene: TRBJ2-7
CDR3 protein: CASSSRTGSYEQYF

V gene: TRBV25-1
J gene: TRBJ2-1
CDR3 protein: CASSGGRESYNEQFF

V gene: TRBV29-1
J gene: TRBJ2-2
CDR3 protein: CSVVPPFSPGELFF

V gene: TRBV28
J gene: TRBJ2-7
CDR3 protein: CASSLLRSSLREQYF

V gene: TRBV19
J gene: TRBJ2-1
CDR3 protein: CASRGTRGDNEQFF